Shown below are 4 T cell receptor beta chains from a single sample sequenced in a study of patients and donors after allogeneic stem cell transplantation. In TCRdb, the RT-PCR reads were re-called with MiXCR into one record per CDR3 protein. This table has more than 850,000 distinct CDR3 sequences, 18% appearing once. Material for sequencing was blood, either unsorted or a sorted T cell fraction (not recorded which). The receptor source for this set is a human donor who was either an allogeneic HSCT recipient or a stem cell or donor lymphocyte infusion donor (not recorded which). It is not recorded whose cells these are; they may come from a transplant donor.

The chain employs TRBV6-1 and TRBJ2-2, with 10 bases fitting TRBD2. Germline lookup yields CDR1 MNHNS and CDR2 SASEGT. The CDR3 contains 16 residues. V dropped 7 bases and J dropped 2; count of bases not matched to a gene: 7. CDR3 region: CASIQRGGTNTGELFF. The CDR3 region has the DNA TGTGCCAGCATACAGCGGGGGGGAACAAACACCGGGGAGCTGTTTTTT.

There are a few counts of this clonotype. CDR3 in amino acids: CASSGSSGYLGEQFF. CDR3 nucleotides: TGTGCCAGCAGCGGTTCTAGCGGGTATTTGGGTGAGCAGTTCTTC. The chain employs TRBV9 and TRBJ2-1; 8 nucleotides match TRBD2. V was clipped by 3 bases and J by 9 bases; unmatched bases: 11. This CDR3 has 15 residues. Germline CDR1 is SGDLS and CDR2 is YYNGEE.

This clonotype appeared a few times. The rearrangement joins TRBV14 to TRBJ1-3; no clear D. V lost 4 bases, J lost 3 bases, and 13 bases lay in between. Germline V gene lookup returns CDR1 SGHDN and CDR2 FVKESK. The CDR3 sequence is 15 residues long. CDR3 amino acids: CASSPSIGYGNTIYF. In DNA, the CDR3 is TGTGCCAGCAGCCCCTCCATAGGGTATGGAAACACCATATATTTT.

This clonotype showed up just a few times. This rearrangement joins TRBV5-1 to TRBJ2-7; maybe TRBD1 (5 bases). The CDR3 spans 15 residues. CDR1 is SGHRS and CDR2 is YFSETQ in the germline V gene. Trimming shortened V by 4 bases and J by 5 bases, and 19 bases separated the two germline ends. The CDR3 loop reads CASSRTRQLSNEQYF. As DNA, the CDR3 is TGCGCCAGCAGCCGCACAAGACAGTTATCCAACGAGCAGTACTTC.